The rows below give T cell receptor beta chains drawn from one sample of a study of T-cell memory formation after mild COVID-19. TCRdb passed the 5' RACE reads through MiXCR, listing each CDR3 protein once. The sample lists approximately 400,000 distinct CDR3 sequences, 20% to 25% seen once, with 8.5% to 9% in the top ten. The sample taken for sequencing was PBMCs or a T cell subset sorted from them (not recorded which). These receptor sequences come from an adult woman who had mild COVID-19 (a few samples of this study predate the infection). Cell type and time point are not known. Both conserved end residues are part of each CDR3.

j_gene | v_gene | CDR3aa
TRBJ2-3 | TRBV7-2 | CASSLAPYLEDTQYF
TRBJ2-3 | TRBV7-9 | CASSLAGGPTHTQYF
TRBJ2-5 | TRBV4-1 | CASSRDGGSQETQYF
TRBJ1-3 | TRBV27 | CASSRAGQAGNTIYF
TRBJ2-2 | TRBV7-9 | CASDRRGRTGELFF
TRBJ2-3 | TRBV7-2 | CASSLLPPRTDTQYF
TRBJ1-2 | TRBV29-1 | CSAGDSNYGYTF
TRBJ1-1 | TRBV7-9 | CASSQNGGAEAFF
TRBJ2-7 | TRBV20-1 | CSARETGYLYEQYF
TRBJ1-6 | TRBV7-8 | CASSLGTGFASPLHF
TRBJ2-1 | TRBV28 | CASLSPREGLHNEQFF
TRBJ2-5 | TRBV1 | CTSSQALAGGPYQETQYF
TRBJ2-3 | TRBV18 | CASSPGGADTQYF
TRBJ2-1 | TRBV6-5 | CASSPTSGRANEQFF
TRBJ2-2 | TRBV20-1 | CSAGPGQRGGELFF
TRBJ2-7 | TRBV20-1 | CSAPEPGLAGPEQYF
TRBJ2-1 | TRBV20-1 | CSARGYSRTSGRAPNEQFF
TRBJ1-4 | TRBV11-3 | CASSLAIRDRNEKLFF
TRBJ2-1 | TRBV11-2 | CASSLEGSAYYNEQFF
TRBJ1-2 | TRBV6-2/TRBV6-3 | CASSYSFPSGYTF
TRBJ1-5 | TRBV15 | CATSREVEDRDLPQHF
TRBJ2-1 | TRBV4-1 | CASSQVSGSYNEQFF
TRBJ1-1 | TRBV6-2/TRBV6-3 | CASSSYKGRITEAFF
TRBJ1-5 | TRBV4-2 | CASSQDLLRNQPQHF
TRBJ1-5 | TRBV4-2 | CASSQDPGGNQPQHF